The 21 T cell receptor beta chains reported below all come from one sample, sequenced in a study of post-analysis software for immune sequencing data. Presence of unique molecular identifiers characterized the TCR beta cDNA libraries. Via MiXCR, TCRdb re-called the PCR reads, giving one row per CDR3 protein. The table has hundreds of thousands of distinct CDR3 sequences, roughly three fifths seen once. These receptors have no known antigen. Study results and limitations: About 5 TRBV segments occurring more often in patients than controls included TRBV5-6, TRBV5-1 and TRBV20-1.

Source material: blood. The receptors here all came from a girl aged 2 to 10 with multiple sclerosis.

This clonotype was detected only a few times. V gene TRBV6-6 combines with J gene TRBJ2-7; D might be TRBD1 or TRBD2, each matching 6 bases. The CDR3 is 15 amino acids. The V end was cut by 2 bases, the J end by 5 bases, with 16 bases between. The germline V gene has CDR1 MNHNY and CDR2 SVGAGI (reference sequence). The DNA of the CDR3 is TGTGCCAGCAGTTACGGAGGGTTCCCAGGGGACGAGCAGTACTTC. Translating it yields CASSYGGFPGDEQYF.

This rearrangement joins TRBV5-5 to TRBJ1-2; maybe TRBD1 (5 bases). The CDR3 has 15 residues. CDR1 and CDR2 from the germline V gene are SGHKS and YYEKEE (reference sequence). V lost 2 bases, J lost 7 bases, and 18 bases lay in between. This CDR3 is CASSLGDFGSAGYTF. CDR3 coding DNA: TGTGCCAGCAGCTTAGGGGACTTTGGATCTGCTGGCTACACCTTC.

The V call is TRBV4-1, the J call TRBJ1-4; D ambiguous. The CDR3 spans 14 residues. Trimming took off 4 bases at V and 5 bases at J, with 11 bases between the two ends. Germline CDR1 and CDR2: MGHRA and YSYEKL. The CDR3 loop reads CASSLNRQNEKLFF. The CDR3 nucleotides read TGCGCCAGCAGCCTCAATAGGCAGAATGAAAAACTGTTTTTT.

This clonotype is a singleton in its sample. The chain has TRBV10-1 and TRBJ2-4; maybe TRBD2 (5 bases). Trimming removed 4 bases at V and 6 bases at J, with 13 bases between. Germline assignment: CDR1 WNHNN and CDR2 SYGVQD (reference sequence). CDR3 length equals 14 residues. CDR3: CASSAGGLVNIQYF. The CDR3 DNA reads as TGCGCCAGCAGTGCAGGAGGTTTGGTAAACATTCAGTACTTC.

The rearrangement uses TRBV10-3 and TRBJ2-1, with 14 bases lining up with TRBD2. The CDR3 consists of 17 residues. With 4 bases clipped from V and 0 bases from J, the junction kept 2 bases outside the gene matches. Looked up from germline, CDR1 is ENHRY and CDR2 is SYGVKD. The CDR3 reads CAISGTSGRNSYNEQFF. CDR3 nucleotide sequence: TGTGCCATCAGTGGGACTAGCGGGAGGAACTCCTACAATGAGCAGTTCTTC.

The CDR3 here is CASNYPLAGQETQYF. The CDR3 DNA follows: TGTGCCAGCAACTACCCCCTAGCTGGCCAAGAGACCCAGTACTTC. The chain employs TRBV7-9 and TRBJ2-5, with a weak D call TRBD2 (5 bases). V shed 7 bases and J shed 1 base, with 16 bases lying between them. CDR1 SEHNR and CDR2 FQNEAQ come from the germline V gene (reference sequence). The CDR3 is 15 residues long.

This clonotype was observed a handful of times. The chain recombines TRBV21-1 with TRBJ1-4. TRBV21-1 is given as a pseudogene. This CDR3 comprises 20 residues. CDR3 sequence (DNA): TGTGCCACCAAACACCTGGGTACGAGGGTCGAATGGAGGGCTAATGAAAAACTGTTTTTT. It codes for CATKHLGTRVEWRANEKLFF.

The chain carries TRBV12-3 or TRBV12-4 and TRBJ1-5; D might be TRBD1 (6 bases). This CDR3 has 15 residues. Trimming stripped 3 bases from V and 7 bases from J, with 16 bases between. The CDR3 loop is CASSLAGGDAQPQHF. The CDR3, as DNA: TGTGCCAGCAGTTTGGCGGGGGGCGATGCCCAGCCCCAGCATTTT.

CDR3 amino acids: CASSLVAGGDEQFF. Written as DNA, the CDR3 is TGCGCCAGCAGCTTGGTGGCGGGGGGGGATGAGCAGTTCTTC. This rearrangement joins TRBV5-1 to TRBJ2-1; 9 nucleotides match TRBD2. The CDR3 is made up of 14 amino acids. Germline V CDR1 and CDR2: SGHRS, YFSETQ. J lost 8 bases, V lost 0 bases, and 3 bases had no gene match.

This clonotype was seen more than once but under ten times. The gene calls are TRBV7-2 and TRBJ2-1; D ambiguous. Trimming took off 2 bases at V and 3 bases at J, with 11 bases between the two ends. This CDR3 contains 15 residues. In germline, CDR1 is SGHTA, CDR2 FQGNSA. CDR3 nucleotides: TGTGCCAGCAGCTTATCCGACACCCTCTACAATGAGCAGTTCTTC. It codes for CASSLSDTLYNEQFF.

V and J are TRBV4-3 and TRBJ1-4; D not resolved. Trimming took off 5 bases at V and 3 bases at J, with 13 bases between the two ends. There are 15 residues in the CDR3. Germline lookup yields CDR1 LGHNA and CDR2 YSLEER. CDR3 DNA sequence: TGCGCCAGCAGCGAACTCGTCCACGCTAATGAAAAACTGTTTTTT. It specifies CASSELVHANEKLFF.

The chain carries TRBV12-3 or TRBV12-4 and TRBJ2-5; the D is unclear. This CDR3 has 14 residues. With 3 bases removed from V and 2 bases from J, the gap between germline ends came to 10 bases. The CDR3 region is CASSLLTAQETQYF. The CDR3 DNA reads TGTGCCAGCAGTTTGTTAACGGCGCAAGAGACCCAGTACTTC.

This chain's CDR3 is CASSLTGQGNEKLFF. The CDR3 region has the DNA TGTGCCAGCAGCCTGACGGGACAGGGGAATGAAAAACTGTTTTTT. This chain joins TRBV7-9 and TRBJ1-4; the match to TRBD1 covers 10 bases. This CDR3 is 15 amino acids long. Germline V gene sequence: CDR1 SEHNR, CDR2 FQNEAQ (reference sequence). V trimming: 5 bases; J trimming: 5 bases; junction bases outside the gene matches: 5.

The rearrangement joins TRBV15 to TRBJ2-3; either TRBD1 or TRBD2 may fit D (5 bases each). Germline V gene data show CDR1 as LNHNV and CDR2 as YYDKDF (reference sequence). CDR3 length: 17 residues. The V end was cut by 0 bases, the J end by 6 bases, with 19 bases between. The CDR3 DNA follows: TGTGCCACCAGCAGAGATTTGGCGGGCGCTGGGGGTGATACGCAGTATTTT. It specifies CATSRDLAGAGGDTQYF.

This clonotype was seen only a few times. Here the CDR3 reads CASSWTGSYGYTF. In DNA, the CDR3 is TGTGCCAGCAGCTGGACAGGTTCCTATGGCTACACCTTC. V gene TRBV7-9 combines with J gene TRBJ1-2, with 7 bases that match TRBD1. After removal of 4 bases from V and 4 bases from J, the junction contained 3 bases not matched to a gene. The CDR3 consists of 13 residues. In germline, CDR1 is SEHNR, CDR2 FQNEAQ (reference sequence).

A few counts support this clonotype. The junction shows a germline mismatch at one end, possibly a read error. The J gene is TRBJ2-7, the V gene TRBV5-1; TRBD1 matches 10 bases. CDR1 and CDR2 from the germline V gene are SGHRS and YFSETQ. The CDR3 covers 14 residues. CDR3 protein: CASSSGTGAYEQYF. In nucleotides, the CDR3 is TGTGCCAGCAGTTCCGGGACAGGGGCCTACGAGCAGTACTTC.

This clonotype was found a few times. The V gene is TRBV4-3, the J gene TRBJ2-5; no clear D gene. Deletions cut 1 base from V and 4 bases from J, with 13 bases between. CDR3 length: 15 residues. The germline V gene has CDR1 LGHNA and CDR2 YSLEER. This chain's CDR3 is CASSQGGSIGETQYF. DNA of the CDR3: TGCGCCAGCAGCCAAGGGGGAAGCATCGGAGAGACCCAGTACTTC.

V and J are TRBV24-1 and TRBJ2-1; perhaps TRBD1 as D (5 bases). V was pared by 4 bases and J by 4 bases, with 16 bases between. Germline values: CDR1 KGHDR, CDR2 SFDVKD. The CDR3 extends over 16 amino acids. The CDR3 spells CATSDHSDRSYNEQFF. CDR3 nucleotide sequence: TGTGCCACCAGTGACCATTCCGACAGATCGTACAATGAGCAGTTCTTC.

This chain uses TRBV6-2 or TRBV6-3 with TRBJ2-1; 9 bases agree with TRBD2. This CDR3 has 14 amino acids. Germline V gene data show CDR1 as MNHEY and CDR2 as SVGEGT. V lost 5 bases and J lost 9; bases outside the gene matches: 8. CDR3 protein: CASSRGGAMGEQFF. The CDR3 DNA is TGTGCCAGCAGTCGCGGGGGGGCCATGGGTGAGCAGTTCTTC.

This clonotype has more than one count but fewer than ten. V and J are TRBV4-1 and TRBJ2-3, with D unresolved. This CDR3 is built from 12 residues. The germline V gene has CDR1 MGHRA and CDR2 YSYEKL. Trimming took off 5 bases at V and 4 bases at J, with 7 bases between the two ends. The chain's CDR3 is CASSATSDTQYF. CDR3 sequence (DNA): TGCGCCAGCAGCGCGACTTCAGATACGCAGTATTTT.

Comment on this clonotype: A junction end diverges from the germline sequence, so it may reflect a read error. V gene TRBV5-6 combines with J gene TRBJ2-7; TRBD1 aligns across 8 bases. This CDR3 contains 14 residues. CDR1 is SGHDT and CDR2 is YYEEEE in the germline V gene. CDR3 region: CANSSRGREYEQYF. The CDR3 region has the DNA TGTGCCAACAGCTCCAGGGGGCGCGAGTACGAGCAGTACTTC.